These 24 T cell receptor beta chains share one sample of origin, sequenced in a study of blood T cell repertoires in COVID-19. Sequenced by immunoSEQ multiplex PCR; TCRdb stores in-frame clones only, minus some. This sample carries over 85,000 clones, around 88% of them seen once, and the ten largest clones take under 20%. Sequenced sample: peripheral blood. The origin of the receptors is a woman older than 75 with acute or convalescent COVID-19.

V and J are TRBV15 and TRBJ2-7; the D gene is possibly TRBD1 (6 bases). Trimming removed 3 bases at V and 6 bases at J, with 18 bases between. This CDR3 has 15 amino acids. From germline, CDR1 is LNHNV and CDR2 YYDKDF (reference sequence). The CDR3 nucleotides are TGTGCCACCAGCAGGTCCCGGGACAACCGCGGCGAGCAGTACTTC. Translation gives CATSRSRDNRGEQYF.

CDR3 residues: CASRATGTMRHNSPLHF. CDR3 in DNA: TGTGCCAGCAGGGCCACAGGGACCATGCGTCATAATTCACCCCTCCACTTT. The V call is TRBV28, the J call TRBJ1-6; weak D call: TRBD1 (6 bases). CDR1 MDHEN and CDR2 SYDVKM come from the germline V gene. This CDR3 is 17 amino acids long. The germline V and J ends were trimmed by 6 bases and 5 bases, with 20 bases remaining between them.

The chain recombines TRBV9 with TRBJ2-7, with D possibly matching TRBD2 (5 bases). The CDR3 length is 14 residues. Germline-derived CDR1 and CDR2 are SGDLS and YYNGEE. Between the trimmed V and J ends, which lost 0 bases and 6 bases, there was a span of 13 bases. The CDR3 loop reads CASSVASTRSEQYF. CDR3 nucleotide sequence: TGTGCCAGCAGCGTAGCTAGCACCCGCTCCGAGCAGTACTTC. The full variable domain, its missing parts supplied by reference TRBV9 and TRBJ2-7, is DSGVTQTPKHLITATGQRVTLRCSPRSGDLSVYWYQQSLDQGLQFLIQYYNGEERAKGNILERFSAQQFPDLHSELNLSSLELGDSALYFCASSVASTRSEQYFGPGTRLTVT.

This clone came up a few times. The V and J genes are TRBV5-1 and TRBJ1-6; D gene uncertain. This CDR3 contains 15 residues. The V end was cut by 0 bases, the J end by 7 bases, with 11 bases between. Germline-derived CDR1 and CDR2 are SGHRS and YFSETQ. The CDR3 DNA reads TGCGCCAGCAGCTTGGCCGGGTGGAGAAATTCACCCCTCCACTTT. It yields the protein CASSLAGWRNSPLHF.

The chain employs TRBV9 and TRBJ2-5, with a possible D match to TRBD1 (5 bases). The CDR3 is 12 amino acids. Trimming shortened V by 6 bases and J by 4 bases, and 10 bases separated the two germline ends. Germline values: CDR1 SGDLS, CDR2 YYNGEE. CDR3 protein: CASNRNGETQYF. CDR3 coding DNA: TGTGCCAGCAACAGGAACGGAGAGACCCAGTACTTC.

This chain connects TRBV19 to TRBJ2-7; TRBD1 is a possible D gene (6 bases). This CDR3 has 13 residues. Germline V gene sequence: CDR1 LNHDA, CDR2 SQIVND (reference sequence). V was trimmed by 4 bases and J by 9 bases, leaving 16 bases between them. The DNA of the CDR3 is TGTGCCAGTAGTAGCCGACAGGACGAGTGGCAGTACTTC. Translating it yields CASSSRQDEWQYF.

The V gene is TRBV18, the J gene TRBJ1-1; no clear D gene. CDR1 KGHSH and CDR2 LQKENI come from the germline V gene. Trimming stripped 5 bases from V and 1 base from J, with 8 bases between. The CDR3 sequence is 13 residues long. CDR3 sequence: CASSSAANTEAFF. CDR3 in DNA: TGTGCCAGCTCAAGTGCGGCGAACACTGAAGCTTTCTTT.

The rearrangement links TRBV6-5 to TRBJ1-2; possible D gene TRBD1, 5 bases. This CDR3 has 16 amino acids. Germline-derived CDR1 and CDR2 are MNHEY and SVGAGI. Trimming removed 0 bases at V and 4 bases at J, with 15 bases between. The CDR3, as DNA: TGTGCCAGCAGTTACTCAGGGCAGGGCTGGGGCTATGGCTACACCTTC. Protein product: CASSYSGQGWGYGYTF.

J is TRBJ1-1 and V is TRBV12-3 or TRBV12-4; 7 nucleotides match TRBD1. V was pared by 5 bases and J by 5 bases, with 5 bases of the junction left unmatched. The CDR3 runs 13 residues. Here the CDR3 reads CASSTTGRTEAFF. Here the CDR3 DNA reads TGTGCCAGCAGTACGACAGGGCGAACTGAAGCTTTCTTT.

This CDR3 is CASSFVPGLAGGRMDEQYF. In nucleotides, the CDR3 is TGTGCCAGCAGCTTCGTCCCGGGACTAGCGGGGGGCCGGATGGACGAGCAGTACTTC. This sequence joins TRBV7-2 and TRBJ2-7, with 15 bases that match TRBD2. This CDR3 is 19 amino acids long. From germline, CDR1 is SGHTA and CDR2 FQGNSA. J gave up 5 bases and V 3 bases, and 14 bases lay outside the gene matches.

This chain links TRBV29-1 with TRBJ2-2, with D possibly being TRBD1 (6 bases). From germline, CDR1 is SQVTM and CDR2 ANQGSEA. The CDR3 loop spans 16 amino acids. Deletions cut 0 bases from V and 5 bases from J, with 16 bases between. The CDR3 reads CSVEDLETGGTGELFF. In DNA, the CDR3 is TGCAGCGTTGAAGATCTTGAGACAGGCGGGACCGGGGAGCTGTTTTTT.

The J gene is TRBJ1-2, the V gene TRBV19; no firm D call. The CDR3 totals 13 residues. V dropped 1 base and J dropped 4 bases, with 7 bases sitting between them. Germline loops: CDR1 LNHDA, CDR2 SQIVND (reference sequence). CDR3 sequence: CASSIGSSYGYTF. CDR3 DNA sequence: TGTGCCAGTAGTATAGGTAGCAGCTATGGCTACACCTTC.

The V call is TRBV6-4, the J call TRBJ2-7, with 7 positions matching TRBD1. The CDR3 has 13 residues. Trimming removed 4 bases from V and 6 bases from J; junction bases left unmatched: 6. CDR1 is MRHNA, CDR2 SNTAGT, per germline. The DNA of the CDR3 is TGTGCCAGCAGTGCAACAGGGGAAGGCGAGCAGTACTTC. This sequence encodes CASSATGEGEQYF.

The chain is built from TRBV7-6 and TRBJ2-2; D is undetermined. V was cut by 2 bases and J by 5 bases, with 3 bases left in between. This CDR3 comprises 12 residues. Germline V gene data show CDR1 as SGHVS and CDR2 as FNYEAQ. The CDR3 is CASSLRTGELFF. The CDR3 DNA sequence: TGTGCCAGCAGCTTACGGACCGGGGAGCTGTTTTTT.

V is TRBV2 and J is TRBJ1-4, with 9 nucleotides matching TRBD1. The V gene's germline CDR1 is SNHLY and CDR2 FYNNEI. The trim removed 8 bases at V and 8 bases at J, leaving 6 bases unmatched. This CDR3 has 13 amino acids. This CDR3 is CASRRDRDEKLFF. CDR3 DNA: TGTGCCAGCCGGCGGGACAGGGACGAAAAACTGTTTTTT.

The chain uses TRBV10-2 and TRBJ2-5; 9 bases are a match to TRBD2. Germline V gene data show CDR1 as WSHSY and CDR2 as SAAADI. Trimming at V came to 8 bases and at J to 1 base, leaving 8 bases not matched to a gene. This CDR3 is 15 amino acids long. The CDR3 loop is CASSVTSGRQETQYF. In nucleotides, the CDR3 is TGCGCCAGCTCCGTTACTAGCGGGCGCCAAGAGACCCAGTACTTC.

The rearrangement joins TRBV2 to TRBJ2-7, with 8 bases identical to TRBD1. Trimming cost V 4 bases and J 8 bases; bases outside gene matches: 4. The CDR3 extends over 12 amino acids. Germline CDR1 is SNHLY and CDR2 is FYNNEI. CDR3 in DNA: TGTGCCAGCAGTGGCCAGGGGGCGAAGCAGTACTTC. Its translation is CASSGQGAKQYF.

This sequence joins TRBV28 and TRBJ2-1; 7 positions agree with TRBD2. V shed 2 bases, J shed 14 bases, and the junction held 6 bases outside the gene matches. CDR3 size: 12 residues. Germline CDR1 reads MDHEN; CDR2 reads SYDVKM. In DNA, the CDR3 is TGTGCCAGCAGTTTAGCGGGGGAAAGGAAGTTCTTC. Translation: CASSLAGERKFF. The variable domain in full, with the rest retrieved from reference TRBV28 and TRBJ2-1, is DVKVTQSSRYLVKRTGEKVFLECVQDMDHENMFWYRQDPGLGLRLIYFSYDVKMKEKGDIPEGYSVSREKKERFSLILESASTNQTSMYLCASSLAGERKFFGPGTRLTVL.

The chain joins TRBV5-1 to TRBJ2-2; TRBD2 agrees at 13 bases. The germline gives CDR1 SGHRS, CDR2 YFSETQ. Losses at the gene ends were 1 base for V and 4 bases for J; bases not matched to a gene: 10. This CDR3 is 19 amino acids long. Here the CDR3 DNA reads TGCGCCAGCAGCTTGTCCCCACTAGCGGGGGGGCCGGGCACCGGGGAGCTGTTTTTT. This encodes CASSLSPLAGGPGTGELFF.

The DNA of the CDR3 is TGTGCCAGCAGCGTCAACAGGGAGGGTGAAGCTTTCTTT. Translation: CASSVNREGEAFF. This rearrangement joins TRBV2 to TRBJ1-1; weak D call: TRBD1 (6 bases). Per germline, CDR1 SNHLY and CDR2 FYNNEI. V gave up 6 bases and J gave up 7 bases, with 15 bases separating them. The CDR3 is 13 amino acids.

The rearrangement links TRBV10-3 to TRBJ1-2, with 9 positions matching TRBD1. Germline trimming cut 5 bases from V and 7 bases from J; bases unmatched to any gene: 8. This CDR3 contains 14 residues. Germline CDR1 and CDR2: ENHRY and SYGVKD. The CDR3: CAISLDRGERGYTF. As DNA, the CDR3 is TGTGCCATCAGTTTGGACAGGGGAGAGCGTGGCTACACCTTC.

J is TRBJ1-2 and V is TRBV10-2; D is ambiguous. V was cut by 6 bases and J by 5 bases, with 16 bases left in between. The CDR3 length is 14 residues. CDR1 WSHSY and CDR2 SAAADI come from the germline V gene. The CDR3 coding sequence is TGCGCCAGCAGGGAAGGGAGTGGGCGGTATGGCTACACCTTC. This codes for CASREGSGRYGYTF.

Note on this clone: This specimen includes other DNA sequences encoding the same CDR3. This chain's CDR3 is CASSSRLAGDQETQYF. As DNA, the CDR3 is TGTGCCAGCAGTTCGAGACTAGCGGGGGACCAAGAGACCCAGTACTTC. The chain couples TRBV28 to TRBJ2-5, with 12 bases aligning to TRBD2. The junction had 3 bases not matched to a gene; V was cut back by 4 bases and J by 0 bases. Germline V gives CDR1 MDHEN, CDR2 SYDVKM. This CDR3 contains 16 residues.

The chain joins TRBV11-3 to TRBJ1-2; 8 positions match TRBD1. The junction had 3 bases not matched to a gene; V was cut back by 5 bases and J by 4 bases. The CDR3 is 13 residues long. Germline assignment: CDR1 SGHNT and CDR2 YENEEA. The chain's CDR3 is CASSHRGAYGYTF. The DNA for the CDR3 is TGTGCCAGCAGCCACAGGGGGGCCTATGGCTACACCTTC.